Presented here are 5 T cell receptor beta chains from one specimen sequenced in a study of T cell responses to AZD1222 COVID-19 vaccine. Produced via immunoSEQ multiplex PCR; TCRdb's table is partial and in-frame only. The profile shows approximately 140,000 clones, about 91% of them singletons. This sample comprised peripheral blood, obtained 28 days after the second AZD1222 dose. These TCRs come from an adult who received the AZD1222 COVID-19 vaccine.

The chain carries TRBV7-9 and TRBJ1-6; D might be TRBD1 (5 bases). Germline values: CDR1 SEHNR, CDR2 FQNEAQ (reference sequence). This CDR3 is built from 11 residues. V lost 3 bases, J lost 14 bases, and 8 bases lay in between. The CDR3 nucleotides are TGTGCCAGCAGCTTCTTGGGGGCCCTCCACTTT. It codes for CASSFLGALHF.

The CDR3 nucleotides are TGTGCCAGCAGTCCGGGGCCGGTAGGTGGAGGGGGCATCTACGAGCAGTACGTC. Translating gives CASSPGPVGGGGIYEQYV. The gene calls are TRBV27 and TRBJ2-7; the D gene is possibly TRBD1 (7 bases). The V end lost 5 bases, the J end lost 3 bases, and 26 bases lay between the germline ends. The CDR3 runs 18 residues. Germline CDR1 MNHEY, CDR2 SMNVEV (reference sequence).

This sequence joins TRBV7-9 and TRBJ1-5; no clear D. The CDR3 consists of 14 residues. V was pared by 0 bases and J by 3 bases, with 6 bases between. Germline-derived CDR1 and CDR2 are SEHNR and FQNEAQ (reference sequence). The CDR3 nucleotides are TGTGCCAGCAGCTTAGCAGGGCCCAATCAGCCCCAGCATTTT. Translating it yields CASSLAGPNQPQHF.

The DNA for the CDR3 is TGTGCCATCAGTGATGGGTTTGGGGTGGGAAATCAGCCCCAGCATTTT. It yields the protein CAISDGFGVGNQPQHF. The J gene is TRBJ1-5, the V gene TRBV10-3; D unresolved. From germline, CDR1 is ENHRY and CDR2 SYGVKD. This CDR3 is 16 amino acids long. Trimming stripped 3 bases from V and 4 bases from J, with 16 bases between.

The chain carries TRBV12-3 or TRBV12-4 and TRBJ2-7, with no clear D. Trimming removed 4 bases at V and 3 bases at J, with 7 bases between. The CDR3 is 12 residues long. The CDR3 spells CASSSTYYEQYF. The CDR3 DNA follows: TGTGCCAGCAGTTCGACCTACTACGAGCAGTACTTC.